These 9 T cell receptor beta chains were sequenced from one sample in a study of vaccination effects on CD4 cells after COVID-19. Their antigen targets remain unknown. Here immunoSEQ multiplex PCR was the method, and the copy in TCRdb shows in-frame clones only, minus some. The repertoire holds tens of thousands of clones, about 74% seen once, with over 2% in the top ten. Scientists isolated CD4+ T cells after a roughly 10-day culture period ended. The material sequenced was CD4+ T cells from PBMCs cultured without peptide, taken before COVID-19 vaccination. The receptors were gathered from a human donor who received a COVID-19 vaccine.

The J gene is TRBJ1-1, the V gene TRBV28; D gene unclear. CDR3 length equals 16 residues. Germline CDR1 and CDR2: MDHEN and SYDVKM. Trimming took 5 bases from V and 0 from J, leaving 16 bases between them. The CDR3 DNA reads TGTGCCAGCAGTCCCCGACCAGCAGCCATGAACACTGAAGCTTTCTTT. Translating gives CASSPRPAAMNTEAFF. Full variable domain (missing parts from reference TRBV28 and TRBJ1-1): DVKVTQSSRYLVKRTGEKVFLECVQDMDHENMFWYRQDPGLGLRLIYFSYDVKMKEKGDIPEGYSVSREKKERFSLILESASTNQTSMYLCASSPRPAAMNTEAFFGQGTRLTVV.

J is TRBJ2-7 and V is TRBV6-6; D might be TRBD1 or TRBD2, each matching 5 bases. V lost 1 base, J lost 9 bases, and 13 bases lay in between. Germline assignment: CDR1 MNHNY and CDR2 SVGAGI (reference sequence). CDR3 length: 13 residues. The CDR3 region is CASSYYRDGGQYV. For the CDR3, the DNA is TGTGCCAGCAGTTACTATAGGGACGGAGGGCAGTACGTC.

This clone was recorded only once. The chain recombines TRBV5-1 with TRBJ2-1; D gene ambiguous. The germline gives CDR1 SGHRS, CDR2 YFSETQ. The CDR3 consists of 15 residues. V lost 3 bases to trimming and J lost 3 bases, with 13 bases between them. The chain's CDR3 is CASSSRRNNYNEQFF. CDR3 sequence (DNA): TGCGCCAGCAGCTCCCGAAGGAACAACTACAATGAGCAGTTCTTC.

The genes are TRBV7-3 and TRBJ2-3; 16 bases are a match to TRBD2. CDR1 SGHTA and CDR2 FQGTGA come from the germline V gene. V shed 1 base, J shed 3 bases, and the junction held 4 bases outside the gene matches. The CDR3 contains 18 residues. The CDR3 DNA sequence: TGTGCCAGCAGCTTAATTGGGACTAGCGGGGGGGCAACAGATACGCAGTATTTT. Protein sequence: CASSLIGTSGGATDTQYF.

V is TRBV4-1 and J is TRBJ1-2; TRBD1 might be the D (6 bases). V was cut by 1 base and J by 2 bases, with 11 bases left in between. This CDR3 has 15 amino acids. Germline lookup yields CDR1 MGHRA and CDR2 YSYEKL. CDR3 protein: CASSQVLQGNYGYTF. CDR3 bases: TGCGCCAGCAGCCAAGTCTTACAGGGCAACTATGGCTACACCTTC.

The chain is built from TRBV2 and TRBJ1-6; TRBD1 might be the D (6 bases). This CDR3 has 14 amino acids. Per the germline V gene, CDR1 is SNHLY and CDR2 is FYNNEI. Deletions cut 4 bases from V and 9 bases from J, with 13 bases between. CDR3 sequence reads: CASSVQGPFSPLHF. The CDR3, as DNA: TGTGCCAGCAGTGTACAGGGACCATTTTCACCCCTCCACTTT.

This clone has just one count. DNA for the CDR3: TGTGCCAGCTCAGAAGGGGGAAACACTGAAGCTTTCTTT. This sequence encodes CASSEGGNTEAFF. The chain employs TRBV18 and TRBJ1-1; D is possibly TRBD1 (6 bases). Germline V lookup: CDR1 KGHSH, CDR2 LQKENI. Trimming removed 5 bases from V and 2 bases from J, with 9 bases in between. The CDR3 sequence is 13 residues long.

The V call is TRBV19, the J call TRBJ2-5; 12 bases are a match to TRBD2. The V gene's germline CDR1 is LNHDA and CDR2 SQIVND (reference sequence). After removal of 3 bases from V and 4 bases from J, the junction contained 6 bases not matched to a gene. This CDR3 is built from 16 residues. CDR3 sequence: CASSIRSSGGAETQYF. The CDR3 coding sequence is TGTGCCAGTAGTATCCGGTCTAGCGGGGGGGCAGAGACCCAGTACTTC.

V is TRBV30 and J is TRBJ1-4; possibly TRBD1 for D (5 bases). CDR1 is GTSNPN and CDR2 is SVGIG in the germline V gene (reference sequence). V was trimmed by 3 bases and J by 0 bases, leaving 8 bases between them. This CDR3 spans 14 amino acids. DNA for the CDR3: TGTGCCTGGAGGGGGCTTTCAACTAATGAAAAACTGTTTTTT. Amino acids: CAWRGLSTNEKLFF.